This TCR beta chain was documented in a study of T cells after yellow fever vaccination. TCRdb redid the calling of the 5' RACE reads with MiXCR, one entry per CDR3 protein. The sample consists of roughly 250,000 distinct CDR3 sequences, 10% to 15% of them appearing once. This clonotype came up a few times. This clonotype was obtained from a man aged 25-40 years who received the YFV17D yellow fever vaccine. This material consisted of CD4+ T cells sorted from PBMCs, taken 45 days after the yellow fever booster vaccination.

This CDR3 is CASSHRAGVGTGELFF. The DNA for the CDR3 is TGCGCCAGCAGCCATCGAGCGGGAGTTGGCACCGGGGAGCTGTTTTTT. J is TRBJ2-2 and V is TRBV10-2; TRBD2 agrees at 8 bases. This CDR3 has 16 amino acids. The J segment lost 4 bases and the V segment lost 6 bases, leaving 10 bases of the junction unmatched. Germline CDR1 reads WSHSY; CDR2 reads SAAADI.